This note documents a single T cell receptor beta chain sequence. The data are from a study of blood T cell repertoires in COVID-19. At the level of the study: Donors in the United States, Italy and Spain gave samples during acute or convalescent COVID-19. Sources were T cells, B-cell-depleted T cells, or PBMCs; the material itself was cDNA or gDNA.

Per the original data handling: Amplification from reference gene primers served as the basis for estimated nucleated cell counts. Generated by immunoSEQ multiplex PCR, the TCRdb table keeps only in-frame clones and is missing some. The D gene and trimming were derived from the DNA, and the V and J assignments and clone size from that table. The sample consists of 100,000 or so clones, roughly 80% of them appearing once. The V end lost 5 bases, the J end lost 10 bases, and 15 bases lay between the germline ends. The CDR3 runs to 13 residues. The specimen sequenced was peripheral blood. The gene calls are TRBV12-3 or TRBV12-4 and TRBJ2-4; the D gene is possibly TRBD1 (5 bases). The sequence derives from a woman older than 75 with acute or convalescent COVID-19. The CDR3 here is CASSLTDSPIQYF. Written as DNA, the CDR3 is TGTGCCAGCAGTCTGACAGATTCCCCTATTCAGTACTTC.